These 19 T cell receptor beta chains share one sample of origin, sequenced in a study of T cells in tuberculosis. Assay used: immunoSEQ multiplex PCR; TCRdb lists only in-frame clones, some missing. This sample has around 43,000 clones, with nearly 97% found just once. Sequenced sample: PBMCs. These receptors were taken from a donor aged 10 to 29 with latent tuberculosis or without tuberculosis infection.

This CDR3 is CAWSVQEGQPQHF. The CDR3, as DNA: TGTGCCTGGAGTGTACAAGAGGGTCAGCCCCAGCATTTT. This chain connects TRBV30 to TRBJ1-5; no definite D call. Trimming removed 0 bases from V and 6 bases from J, with 9 bases in between. The germline gives CDR1 GTSNPN, CDR2 SVGIG (reference sequence). This CDR3 contains 13 residues.

The chain uses TRBV5-1 and TRBJ1-2; TRBD1 agrees at 9 bases. J gave up 6 bases and V 3 bases, and 9 bases lay outside the gene matches. Germline CDR1 SGHRS, CDR2 YFSETQ. This CDR3 has 15 residues. The CDR3 spells CASSSVADRGDGYTF. CDR3 DNA sequence: TGCGCCAGCAGCTCCGTCGCGGACAGGGGTGATGGCTACACCTTC. The variable domain in full, with the rest retrieved from reference TRBV5-1 and TRBJ1-2, is KAGVTQTPRYLIKTRGQQVTLSCSPISGHRSVSWYQQTPGQGLQFLFEYFSETQRNKGNFPGRFSGRQFSNSRSEMNVSTLELGDSALYLCASSSVADRGDGYTFGSGTRLTVV.

The chain links TRBV30 to TRBJ2-7; D perhaps matches TRBD2 (5 bases). Trimming removed 0 bases at V and 3 bases at J, with 12 bases between. The CDR3 sequence is 14 residues long. Germline V gene data show CDR1 as GTSNPN and CDR2 as SVGIG (reference sequence). The CDR3 loop is CAWSVGRVNYEQYF. As DNA, the CDR3 is TGTGCCTGGAGTGTAGGGCGGGTGAACTACGAGCAGTACTTC.

The chain uses TRBV5-1 and TRBJ1-5; tentatively, D is TRBD1 (6 bases). Deletions cut 3 bases from V and 4 bases from J, with 14 bases between. This CDR3 comprises 15 residues. Germline V gene lookup returns CDR1 SGHRS and CDR2 YFSETQ. The CDR3 coding sequence is TGCGCCAGCAGCTCACAAGGGGGACCTAATCAGCCCCAGCATTTT. It codes for CASSSQGGPNQPQHF.

The rearrangement uses TRBV7-7 and TRBJ2-1; 12 bases are a match to TRBD2. The CDR3 runs to 17 residues. Germline CDR1 is SSHAT and CDR2 is FNYEAQ (reference sequence). V lost 5 bases and J lost 8; bases outside the gene matches: 13. CDR3 sequence: CASSPSLASGGADEQFF. The CDR3 DNA follows: TGTGCCAGCAGCCCCTCCCTCGCTAGCGGGGGGGCCGATGAGCAGTTCTTC.

This chain joins TRBV7-3 and TRBJ2-3; 10 bases are shared with TRBD2. The CDR3 is made up of 18 amino acids. Germline V gives CDR1 SGHTA, CDR2 FQGTGA. With V trimmed by 5 bases and J by 2 bases, 13 bases remained unmatched. CDR3 sequence reads: CASSLLGRTSGITDTQYF. The CDR3 DNA reads TGTGCCAGCAGCCTCCTGGGGAGGACTAGCGGAATCACAGATACGCAGTATTTT.

V usage is TRBV6-6 and J usage is TRBJ2-5; possible D gene TRBD2, 7 bases. Germline values: CDR1 MNHNY, CDR2 SVGAGI (reference sequence). The CDR3 loop spans 14 amino acids. With 6 bases removed from V and 1 base from J, the gap between germline ends came to 12 bases. The CDR3 region is CASSRGAIQETQYF. The CDR3 bases are TGTGCCAGCAGCCGGGGGGCTATCCAAGAGACCCAGTACTTC.

The rearrangement links TRBV10-2 to TRBJ2-1, with a possible D match to TRBD2 (6 bases). The CDR3 is 14 amino acids. Germline V gene sequence: CDR1 WSHSY, CDR2 SAAADI. The V gene lost 7 bases and the J gene lost 0 bases, with 10 bases spanning the gap. The CDR3, as DNA: TGCGCCAGCATTAGCGGCAGCTCCTACAATGAGCAGTTCTTC. Translated: CASISGSSYNEQFF.

The J gene is TRBJ1-1, the V gene TRBV27, with TRBD1 identical over 9 bases. This CDR3 spans 14 amino acids. J gave up 8 bases and V 6 bases, and 10 bases lay outside the gene matches. The V gene's germline CDR1 is MNHEY and CDR2 SMNVEV (reference sequence). The CDR3 protein is CASRNRDRVSEAFF. The CDR3 DNA reads as TGTGCCAGCAGAAACCGGGACAGGGTTTCCGAAGCTTTCTTT.

The chain recombines TRBV4-1 with TRBJ2-7; 10 nucleotides agree with TRBD1. The CDR3 spans 17 residues. CDR1 and CDR2 from the germline V gene are MGHRA and YSYEKL. J lost 5 bases, V lost 0 bases, and 10 bases had no gene match. The CDR3 region is CASSQENRQGAMNEQYF. The CDR3 bases are TGCGCCAGCAGCCAAGAAAATAGACAGGGGGCTATGAACGAGCAGTACTTC.

This clone is a singleton in its sample. The V and J genes are TRBV5-1 and TRBJ1-2, with TRBD1 identical over 7 bases. Germline V lookup: CDR1 SGHRS, CDR2 YFSETQ. V dropped 1 base and J dropped 6; count of bases not matched to a gene: 6. The CDR3 runs to 14 residues. CDR3 bases: TGCGCCAGCAGCTTGTCACAGGGGCGGGATGGCTACACCTTC. It yields the protein CASSLSQGRDGYTF.

This rearrangement joins TRBV27 to TRBJ1-5, with TRBD1 matching over 7 bases. This CDR3 is built from 15 residues. V dropped 2 bases and J dropped 7; count of bases not matched to a gene: 8. Germline V gives CDR1 MNHEY, CDR2 SMNVEV (reference sequence). The DNA of the CDR3 is TGTGCCAGCAGTTTAAAGACAGGGTTAGGGCAGCCCCAGCATTTT. Translated: CASSLKTGLGQPQHF.

The chain is built from TRBV28 and TRBJ2-2; weak D call: TRBD2 (5 bases). The CDR3 totals 18 residues. CDR1 and CDR2 from the germline V gene are MDHEN and SYDVKM. The ends were cut back, 2 bases at V and 3 bases at J, with 19 bases in the middle. CDR3 bases: TGTGCCAGCAGTTTAAGGCATTTCAGAGGGAGTGACACCGGGGAGCTGTTTTTT. It codes for CASSLRHFRGSDTGELFF.

CDR3 protein: CASSSRGTGGYTF. The DNA for the CDR3 is TGTGCCAGCAGTTCCAGGGGGACCGGGGGCTACACCTTC. The chain couples TRBV27 to TRBJ1-2; 7 bases align to TRBD1. This CDR3 contains 13 residues. Germline CDR1 and CDR2: MNHEY and SMNVEV (reference sequence). The ends lost 4 bases at V and 8 bases at J; junction bases unmatched: 7.

This clone was detected once. The rearrangement uses TRBV9 and TRBJ2-1, with TRBD2 matching 11 bases. There are 15 residues in the CDR3. The junction had 9 bases not matched to a gene; V was cut back by 4 bases and J by 9 bases. CDR1 and CDR2 from the germline V gene are SGDLS and YYNGEE. The CDR3 nucleotides read TGTGCCAGCAGCACTATAGCGGGGGGGCCCGTTGAGCAGTTCTTC. This gives the protein CASSTIAGGPVEQFF.

This clone was counted a single time. V usage is TRBV28 and J usage is TRBJ1-6; 8 bases map to TRBD1. V gave up 3 bases and J gave up 10 bases; unmatched junction bases: 11. The CDR3 is 16 amino acids. Germline assignment: CDR1 MDHEN and CDR2 SYDVKM. This CDR3 reads CASSFPDRGMNSPLHF. CDR3 DNA sequence: TGTGCCAGCAGTTTCCCAGACAGGGGAATGAACTCACCCCTCCACTTT.

The genes are TRBV6-5 and TRBJ1-1; no clear D gene. Germline V CDR1 and CDR2: MNHEY, SVGAGI. The V end lost 4 bases, the J end lost 0 bases, and 12 bases lay between the germline ends. The CDR3 is 15 amino acids. CDR3 bases: TGTGCCAGCAGTTGGGTCGGGTCGGTGAACACTGAAGCTTTCTTT. This gives the protein CASSWVGSVNTEAFF.

This clone showed up just a few times. CDR3 region: CASSLSSYIHEQYF. The CDR3 nucleotides are TGTGCCAGCAGTTTATCATCATACATCCACGAGCAGTACTTC. This sequence joins TRBV27 and TRBJ2-7, with D hard to call. Germline CDR1 reads MNHEY; CDR2 reads SMNVEV (reference sequence). Trimming stripped 0 bases from V and 5 bases from J, with 11 bases between. The CDR3 spans 14 residues.

The chain has TRBV27 and TRBJ1-3; 8 nucleotides match TRBD1. In germline, CDR1 is MNHEY, CDR2 SMNVEV (reference sequence). The CDR3 runs 15 residues. V trimming: 2 bases; J trimming: 6 bases; junction bases outside the gene matches: 6. The DNA of the CDR3 is TGTGCCAGCAGTTTAGGCGGACAGGGAGAAAACACCATATATTTT. Protein: CASSLGGQGENTIYF.